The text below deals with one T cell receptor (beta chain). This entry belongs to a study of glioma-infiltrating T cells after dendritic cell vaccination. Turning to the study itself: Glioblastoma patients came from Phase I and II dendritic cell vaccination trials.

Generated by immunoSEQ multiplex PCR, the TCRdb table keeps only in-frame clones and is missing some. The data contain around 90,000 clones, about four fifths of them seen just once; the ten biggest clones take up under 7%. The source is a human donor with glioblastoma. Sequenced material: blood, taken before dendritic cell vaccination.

The CDR3 sequence is CASKKEMDTGELFF. In DNA, the CDR3 is TGTGCCAGCAAAAAGGAGATGGACACCGGGGAGCTGTTTTTT. The rearrangement uses TRBV2 and TRBJ2-2; no definite D call. Germline lookup yields CDR1 SNHLY and CDR2 FYNNEI. The CDR3 totals 14 residues. The V end was cut by 7 bases, the J end by 3 bases, with 12 bases between.